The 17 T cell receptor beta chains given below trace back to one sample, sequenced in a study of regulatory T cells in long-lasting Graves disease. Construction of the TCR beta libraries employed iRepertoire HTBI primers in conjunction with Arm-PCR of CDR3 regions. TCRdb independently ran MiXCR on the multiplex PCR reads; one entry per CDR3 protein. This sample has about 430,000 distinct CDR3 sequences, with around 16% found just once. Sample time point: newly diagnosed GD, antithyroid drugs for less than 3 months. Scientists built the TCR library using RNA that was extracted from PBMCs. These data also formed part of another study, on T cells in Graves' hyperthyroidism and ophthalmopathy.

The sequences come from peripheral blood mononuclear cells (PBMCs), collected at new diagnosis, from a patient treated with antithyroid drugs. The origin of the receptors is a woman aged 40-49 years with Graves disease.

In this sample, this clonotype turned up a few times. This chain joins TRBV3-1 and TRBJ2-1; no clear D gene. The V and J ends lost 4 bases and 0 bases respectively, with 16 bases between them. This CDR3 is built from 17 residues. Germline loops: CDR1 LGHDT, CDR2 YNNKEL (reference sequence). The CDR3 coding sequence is TGTGCCAGCAGCCTACAAGATATCCGGTACTCCTACAATGAGCAGTTCTTC. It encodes CASSLQDIRYSYNEQFF.

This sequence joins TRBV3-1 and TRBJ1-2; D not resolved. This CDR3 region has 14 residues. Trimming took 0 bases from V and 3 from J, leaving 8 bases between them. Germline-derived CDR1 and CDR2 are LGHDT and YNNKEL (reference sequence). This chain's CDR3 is CASSQDLVYYGYTF. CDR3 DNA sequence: TGTGCCAGCAGCCAAGACCTTGTTTACTATGGCTACACCTTC.

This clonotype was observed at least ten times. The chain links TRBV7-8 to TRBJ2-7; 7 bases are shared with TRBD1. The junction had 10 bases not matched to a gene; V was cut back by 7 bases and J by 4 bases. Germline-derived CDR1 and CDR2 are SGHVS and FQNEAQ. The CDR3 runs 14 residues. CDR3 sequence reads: CASTRGIRGYEQYF. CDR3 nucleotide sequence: TGTGCCAGCACTCGAGGGATCAGGGGGTACGAGCAGTACTTC.

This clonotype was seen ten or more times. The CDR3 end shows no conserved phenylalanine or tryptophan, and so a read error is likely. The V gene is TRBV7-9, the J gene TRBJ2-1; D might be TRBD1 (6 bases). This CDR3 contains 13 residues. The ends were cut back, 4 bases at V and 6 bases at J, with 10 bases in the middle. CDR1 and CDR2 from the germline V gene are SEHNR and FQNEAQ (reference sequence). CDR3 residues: CASSSAGANEQFL. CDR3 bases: TGTGCCAGCAGCTCCGCAGGGGCCAATGAGCAGTTCCTC.

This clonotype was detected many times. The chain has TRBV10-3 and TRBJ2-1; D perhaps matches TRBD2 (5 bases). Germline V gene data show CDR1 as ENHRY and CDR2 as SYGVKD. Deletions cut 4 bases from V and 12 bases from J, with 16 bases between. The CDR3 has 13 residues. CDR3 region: CAISAGVEVGQFF. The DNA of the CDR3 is TGTGCCATCAGTGCTGGCGTGGAGGTTGGGCAGTTCTTC.

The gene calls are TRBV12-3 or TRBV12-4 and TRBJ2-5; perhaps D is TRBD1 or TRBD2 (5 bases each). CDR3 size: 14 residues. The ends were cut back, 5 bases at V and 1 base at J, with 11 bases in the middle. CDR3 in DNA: TGTGCCAGCAGTCGCCGGGGCTTCCAAGAGACCCAGTACTTC. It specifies CASSRRGFQETQYF.

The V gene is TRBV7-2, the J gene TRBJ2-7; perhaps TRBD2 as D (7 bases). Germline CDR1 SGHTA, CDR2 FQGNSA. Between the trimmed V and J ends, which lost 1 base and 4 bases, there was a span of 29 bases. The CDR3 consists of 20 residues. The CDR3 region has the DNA TGTGCCAGCAGCTTAGAGCCACCCCGGGGGCTAGCGGCAACCGTTTACGAGCAGTACTTC. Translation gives CASSLEPPRGLAATVYEQYF. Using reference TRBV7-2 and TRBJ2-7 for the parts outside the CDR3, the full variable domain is GAGVSQSPSNKVTEKGKDVELRCDPISGHTALYWYRQSLGQGLEFLIYFQGNSAPDKSGLPSDRFSAERTGGSVSTLTIQRTQQEDSAVYLCASSLEPPRGLAATVYEQYFGPGTRLTVT.

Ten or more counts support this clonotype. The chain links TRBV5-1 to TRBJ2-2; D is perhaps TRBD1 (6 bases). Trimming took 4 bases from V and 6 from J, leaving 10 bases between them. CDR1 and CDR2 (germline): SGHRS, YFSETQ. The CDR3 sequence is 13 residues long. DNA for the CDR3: TGCGCCAGCAGCGTCGGACAGTCCGGGGAGCTGTTTTTT. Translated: CASSVGQSGELFF.

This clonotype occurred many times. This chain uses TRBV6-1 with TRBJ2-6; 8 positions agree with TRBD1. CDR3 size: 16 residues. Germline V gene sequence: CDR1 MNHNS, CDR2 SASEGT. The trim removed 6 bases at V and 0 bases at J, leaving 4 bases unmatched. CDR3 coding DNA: TGTGCCAGCAGGTTCGACAGGGGCTCTGGGGCCAACGTCCTGACTTTC. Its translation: CASRFDRGSGANVLTF.

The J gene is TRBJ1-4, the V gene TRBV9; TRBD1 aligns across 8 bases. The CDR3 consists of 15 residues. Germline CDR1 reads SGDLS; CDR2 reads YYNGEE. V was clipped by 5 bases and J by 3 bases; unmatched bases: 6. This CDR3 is CASSTQGAPNEKLFF. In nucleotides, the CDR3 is TGTGCCAGCAGTACCCAGGGGGCACCTAATGAAAAACTGTTTTTT.

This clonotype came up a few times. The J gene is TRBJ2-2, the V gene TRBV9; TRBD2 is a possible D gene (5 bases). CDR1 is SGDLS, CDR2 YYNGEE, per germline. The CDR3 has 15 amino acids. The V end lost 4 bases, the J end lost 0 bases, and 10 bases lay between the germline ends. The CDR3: CASSSSSSNTGELFF. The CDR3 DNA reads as TGTGCCAGCAGCTCTAGCTCCTCGAACACCGGGGAGCTGTTTTTT.

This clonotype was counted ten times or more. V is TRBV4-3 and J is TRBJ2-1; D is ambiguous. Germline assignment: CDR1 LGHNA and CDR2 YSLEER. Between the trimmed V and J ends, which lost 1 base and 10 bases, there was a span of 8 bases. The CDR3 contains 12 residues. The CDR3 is CASSQVVGEQFF. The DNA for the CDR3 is TGCGCCAGCAGCCAAGTAGTCGGGGAGCAGTTCTTC.

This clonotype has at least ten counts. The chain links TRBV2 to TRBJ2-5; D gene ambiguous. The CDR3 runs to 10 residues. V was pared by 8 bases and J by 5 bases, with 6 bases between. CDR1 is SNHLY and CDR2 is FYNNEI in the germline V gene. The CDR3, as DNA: TGTGCCAGCCACTATGAGACCCAGTACTTC. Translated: CASHYETQYF.

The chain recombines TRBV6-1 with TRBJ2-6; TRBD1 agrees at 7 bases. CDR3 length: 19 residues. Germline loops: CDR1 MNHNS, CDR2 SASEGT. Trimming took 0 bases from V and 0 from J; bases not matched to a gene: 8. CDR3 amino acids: CASSEAGDRVFSGANVLTF. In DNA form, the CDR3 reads TGTGCCAGCAGTGAAGCGGGTGACAGGGTATTCTCTGGGGCCAACGTCCTGACTTTC.

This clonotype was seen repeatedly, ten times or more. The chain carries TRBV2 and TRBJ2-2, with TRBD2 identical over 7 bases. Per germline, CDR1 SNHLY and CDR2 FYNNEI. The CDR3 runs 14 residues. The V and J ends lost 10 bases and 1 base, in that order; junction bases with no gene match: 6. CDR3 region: CAKGGGKNTGELFF. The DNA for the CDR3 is TGTGCCAAAGGCGGGGGAAAGAACACCGGGGAGCTGTTTTTT.

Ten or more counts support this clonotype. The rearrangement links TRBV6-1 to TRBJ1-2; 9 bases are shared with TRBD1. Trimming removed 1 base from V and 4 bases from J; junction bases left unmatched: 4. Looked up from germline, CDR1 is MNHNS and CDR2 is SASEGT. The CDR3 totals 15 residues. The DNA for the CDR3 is TGTGCCAGCAGTGAAGTCGACAGGGGGGGCTATGGCTACACCTTC. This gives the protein CASSEVDRGGYGYTF.

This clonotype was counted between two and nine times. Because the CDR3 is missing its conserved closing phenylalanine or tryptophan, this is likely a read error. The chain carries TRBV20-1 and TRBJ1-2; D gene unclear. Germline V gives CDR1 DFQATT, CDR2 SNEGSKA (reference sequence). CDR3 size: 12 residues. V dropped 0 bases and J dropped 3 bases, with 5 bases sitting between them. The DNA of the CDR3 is TGCAGTGCTAGAGACCGGGACTATGGCTACACCCTC. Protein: CSARDRDYGYTL.